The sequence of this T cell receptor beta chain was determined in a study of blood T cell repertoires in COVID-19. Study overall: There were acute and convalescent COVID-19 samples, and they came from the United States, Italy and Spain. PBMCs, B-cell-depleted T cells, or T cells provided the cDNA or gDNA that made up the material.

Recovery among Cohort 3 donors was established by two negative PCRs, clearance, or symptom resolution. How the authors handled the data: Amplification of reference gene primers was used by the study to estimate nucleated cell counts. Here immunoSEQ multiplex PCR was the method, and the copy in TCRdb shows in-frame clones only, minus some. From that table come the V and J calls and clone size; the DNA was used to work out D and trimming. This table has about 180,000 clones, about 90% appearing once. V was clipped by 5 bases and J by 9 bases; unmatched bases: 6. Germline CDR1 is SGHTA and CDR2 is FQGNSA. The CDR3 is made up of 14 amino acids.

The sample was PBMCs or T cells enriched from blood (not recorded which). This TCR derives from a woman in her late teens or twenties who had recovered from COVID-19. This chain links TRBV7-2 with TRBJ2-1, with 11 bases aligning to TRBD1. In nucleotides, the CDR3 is TGTGCCAGCAGCACCGGGACAGGGGGTGGTGAGCAGTTCTTC. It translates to CASSTGTGGGEQFF.